Listed below are T cell receptor beta chains from one sample, sequenced in a study of cytomegalovirus exposure and HLA in healthy donors. The table came from immunoSEQ multiplex PCR; TCRdb's copy has only in-frame clones and leaves some out. In the table there are roughly 49,000 clones, around 81% of which are singletons. The material sequenced was PBMCs. These receptors came from a boy between 10 and 17 years old in good health and CMV-seropositive. CDR3s include the opening cysteine and the closing phenylalanine or tryptophan. The D gene is left open where the match is weak. Clone size appears in some rows only: once, few, many, or a class for an expanded clone.

D,J,V,size,CDR3,DNA
NA,TRBJ2-5,TRBV19,NA,CASSRGRQETQYF,TGTGCCAGTAGTCGTGGGCGACAAGAGACCCAGTACTTC
NA,TRBJ2-1,TRBV5-1,NA,CASSLVGGSYNEQFF,TGCGCCAGCAGCTTGGTCGGGGGCTCCTACAATGAGCAGTTCTTC
TRBD2,TRBJ2-7,TRBV4-1,NA,CASSQDLAGGAYEQYF,TGCGCCAGCAGCCAAGATCTGGCGGGGGGGGCCTACGAGCAGTACTTC
NA,TRBJ2-1,TRBV19,NA,CASSIPPTVNYNEQFF,TGTGCCAGTAGTATTCCCCCGACTGTTAACTACAATGAGCAGTTCTTC
TRBD1,TRBJ2-7,TRBV7-3,NA,CASSVDRAGEQYF,TGTGCCAGCAGCGTTGACAGGGCTGGGGAGCAGTACTTC
NA,TRBJ2-3,TRBV6-5,NA,CASSWAGTQYF,TGTGCCAGCAGTTGGGCAGGTACGCAGTATTTT
NA,TRBJ1-2,TRBV6-6,NA,CASRSTGESYGYTF,TGTGCCAGCAGGTCGACCGGGGAGAGCTATGGCTACACCTTC
NA,TRBJ1-1,TRBV6-5,few,CASSYSGGRRTEAFF,TGTGCCAGCAGTTACTCAGGGGGACGGAGGACTGAAGCTTTCTTT
TRBD2,TRBJ2-7,TRBV12-5,NA,CASGSTGASGDEQYF,TGTGCTAGTGGATCCACCGGGGCTAGCGGGGATGAGCAGTACTTC
TRBD1,TRBJ1-5,TRBV6-6,NA,CASSSQGGNQPQHF,TGTGCCAGCAGTTCCCAGGGGGGCAATCAGCCCCAGCATTTT
NA,TRBJ1-2,TRBV6-1,NA,CASRSRVNGYTF,TGTGCCAGCAGGTCCAGGGTAAATGGCTACACCTTC
NA,TRBJ2-1,TRBV5-4,NA,CASSLSAGPSSGDEQFF,TGTGCCAGCAGCTTATCAGCGGGCCCAAGCTCTGGGGATGAGCAGTTCTTC
TRBD2,TRBJ2-1,TRBV5-6,NA,CASSLPSGGAEEQFF,TGTGCCAGCAGCTTGCCTAGCGGGGGGGCGGAAGAGCAGTTCTTC
NA,TRBJ1-5,TRBV6-5,NA,CASSFLQGSNQPQHF,TGTGCCAGCAGTTTTCTACAGGGTTCCAATCAGCCCCAGCATTTT
TRBD1,TRBJ1-1,TRBV7-9,few,CASSPPVQGRAFF,TGTGCCAGCAGCCCGCCCGTACAGGGGCGGGCTTTCTTT
NA,TRBJ1-1,TRBV9,NA,CASSITGGGTEAFF,TGTGCCAGCAGCATCACGGGGGGGGGTACTGAAGCTTTCTTT
NA,TRBJ1-1,TRBV7-2,NA,CASSSGGVNTEAFF,TGTGCCAGCAGCTCCGGAGGTGTGAACACTGAAGCTTTCTTT
NA,TRBJ2-2,TRBV5-1,NA,CASSSPRGELFF,TGCGCCAGCAGCTCCCCTAGGGGGGAGCTGTTTTTT
TRBD1,TRBJ2-2,TRBV5-4,NA,CASSSPQGARTGELFF,TGTGCCAGCAGCTCGCCGCAGGGGGCTCGCACCGGGGAGCTGTTTTTT
NA,TRBJ1-6,TRBV11-2,NA,CASSPVAGVNSPLHF,TGTGCCAGCAGCCCCGTCGCGGGGGTTAATTCACCCCTCCACTTT
NA,TRBJ1-2,TRBV15,once,CATSREEGDGYTF,TGTGCCACCAGCAGAGAAGAAGGGGATGGCTACACCTTC
NA,TRBJ2-7,TRBV5-1,NA,CASSFSGYAYEQYF,TGCGCCAGCAGCTTCTCAGGGTACGCATACGAGCAGTACTTC
NA,TRBJ2-7,TRBV9,NA,CASSVEAVSYEQYF,TGTGCCAGCAGCGTAGAGGCGGTCTCCTACGAGCAGTACTTC
TRBD1,TRBJ1-2,TRBV15,few,CATSAGTESGYTF,TGTGCCACCAGCGCTGGGACAGAATCTGGCTACACCTTC
NA,TRBJ2-5,TRBV10-1,NA,CASSDGRETQYF,TGCGCCAGCAGTGATGGCCGAGAGACCCAGTACTTC
NA,TRBJ2-7,TRBV19,NA,CASSKDTLSYEQYF,TGTGCCAGTAGTAAGGACACCCTCTCCTACGAGCAGTACTTC
NA,TRBJ1-4,TRBV9,few,CASSVGRATNEKLFF,TGTGCCAGCAGCGTTGGCCGGGCAACTAATGAAAAACTGTTTTTT
TRBD1,TRBJ2-4,TRBV5-1,NA,CASSPGQVPLAKNIQYF,TGCGCCAGCAGTCCCGGACAGGTCCCACTGGCCAAAAACATTCAGTACTTC
NA,TRBJ2-1,TRBV20-1,NA,CSAGNNEQFF,TGCAGTGCTGGCAACAATGAGCAGTTCTTC
TRBD2,TRBJ2-7,TRBV11-2,NA,CASSPLVSGGPGKQYF,TGTGCCAGCAGCCCCCTCGTCAGCGGGGGGCCTGGGAAGCAGTACTTC
NA,TRBJ1-4,TRBV27,NA,CASSFRRINEKLFF,TGTGCCAGCAGTTTCCGCAGAATTAATGAAAAACTGTTTTTT